This passage covers 20 T cell receptor beta chains from one sample sequenced in a study of post-analysis software for immune sequencing data. Prepared libraries of TCR beta cDNA carried unique molecular identifiers. TCRdb passed the PCR reads through MiXCR, listing each CDR3 protein once. The sample contains 650,000 to 900,000 distinct CDR3 sequences, roughly 50% of which appear only once. Study-wide results and caveats: Controls had lower frequencies than patients of about 5 TRBV segments, which included TRBV5-6, TRBV5-1 and TRBV20-1.

These TCRs are of unknown antigen specificity. Sample: blood. These receptor sequences come from a girl aged 5 to 17 with multiple sclerosis.

V and J are TRBV12-3 or TRBV12-4 and TRBJ1-4; 12 positions agree with TRBD1. The V segment lost 6 bases and the J segment 8 bases; nucleotides outside the gene matches: 4. This CDR3 contains 14 residues. The CDR3 nucleotides read TGTGCCAGCAGCCAGGGACAGGGGGCGGAAAAACTGTTTTTT. Translation: CASSQGQGAEKLFF.

The chain joins TRBV24-1 to TRBJ1-2; 8 bases are shared with TRBD1. The germline CDR1 and CDR2 sequences are KGHDR and SFDVKD. The CDR3 sequence is 15 residues long. J was trimmed by 4 bases and V by 6 bases; bases with no gene match: 9. This chain's CDR3 is CATSSPGQGGYGYTF. DNA of the CDR3: TGTGCCACCAGTTCCCCTGGACAGGGTGGCTATGGCTACACCTTC.

The chain recombines TRBV5-1 with TRBJ2-1; 7 nucleotides line up with TRBD2. In germline, CDR1 is SGHRS, CDR2 YFSETQ. This CDR3 has 13 residues. With V trimmed by 8 bases and J by 8 bases, 10 bases remained unmatched. Here the CDR3 DNA reads TGCGCCAGTTCACGGCGGGAGACCGATGAGCAGTTCTTC. Residues: CASSRRETDEQFF.

V usage is TRBV25-1 and J usage is TRBJ2-7; 7 nucleotides align to TRBD1. CDR3 length equals 18 residues. Germline values: CDR1 MGHDK, CDR2 SYGVNS. J was trimmed by 3 bases and V by 10 bases; bases with no gene match: 24. The CDR3 DNA reads TGTGCCAAGTCTGAGGGGGCCAGGCCGGACGAGATACGCTACGAGCAGTACTTC. As protein: CAKSEGARPDEIRYEQYF.

V usage is TRBV7-2 and J usage is TRBJ2-1, with 7 bases aligning to TRBD2. V gave up 2 bases and J gave up 2 bases; unmatched junction bases: 3. The CDR3 has 15 residues. CDR1 and CDR2 (germline): SGHTA, FQGNSA. The DNA for the CDR3 is TGTGCCAGCAGCTTACTAGCGGACACCTACAATGAGCAGTTCTTC. Translation gives CASSLLADTYNEQFF.

This clonotype has at least ten counts. The chain couples TRBV7-9 to TRBJ1-1; the D gene is possibly TRBD1 (5 bases). Trimming took 5 bases from V and 4 from J, leaving 11 bases between them. Germline CDR1 and CDR2: SEHNR and FQNEAQ (reference sequence). The CDR3 extends over 13 amino acids. The CDR3 bases are TGTGCCAGCAGCCCTCCGACAGCCACTGAAGCTTTCTTT. Translated: CASSPPTATEAFF.

V gene TRBV2 combines with J gene TRBJ2-1; 8 bases align to TRBD2. The V and J ends lost 2 bases and 5 bases, in that order; junction bases with no gene match: 11. The CDR3 contains 17 residues. Germline CDR1 SNHLY, CDR2 FYNNEI. CDR3 protein: CASSEHRRAGVNNEQFF. The CDR3 DNA reads TGTGCCAGCAGTGAACACAGGCGAGCGGGAGTGAACAATGAGCAGTTCTTC. The entire variable domain, with the rest obtained from reference TRBV2 and TRBJ2-1, is as follows: EPEVTQTPSHQVTQMGQEVILRCVPISNHLYFYWYRQILGQKVEFLVSFYNNEISEKSEIFDDQFSVERPDGSNFTLKIRSTKLEDSAMYFCASSEHRRAGVNNEQFFGPGTRLTVL.

V and J are TRBV29-1 and TRBJ2-1; maybe TRBD1 (5 bases). Trimming removed 7 bases at V and 7 bases at J, with 17 bases between. This CDR3 has 13 residues. The germline CDR1 and CDR2 sequences are SQVTM and ANQGSEA. CDR3 amino acids: CSAVGPSGNEQFF. The CDR3 DNA sequence: TGCAGCGCGGTTGGGCCCTCAGGGAATGAGCAGTTCTTC.

The chain recombines TRBV7-9 with TRBJ1-4; 9 bases match TRBD1. V shed 4 bases, J shed 12 bases, and the junction held 21 bases outside the gene matches. The CDR3 runs 18 residues. Per germline, CDR1 SEHNR and CDR2 FQNEAQ (reference sequence). The CDR3 region has the DNA TGTGCCAGCAGCTCCGCCACGCCTCACGGGACAGGGTATGGCGAACTGTTTTTT. Residues: CASSSATPHGTGYGELFF.

The V and J genes are TRBV11-1 and TRBJ2-1; the D is unclear. CDR1 and CDR2 from the germline V gene are SGHAT and FQDESV (reference sequence). The ends were cut back, 5 bases at V and 7 bases at J, with 21 bases in the middle. The length of the CDR3 is 16 residues. This CDR3 is CASSTRPPSKGNEQFF. The DNA for the CDR3 is TGTGCCAGCAGCACGCGACCGCCGAGCAAGGGTAATGAGCAGTTCTTC.

The genes are TRBV4-3 and TRBJ2-1; D uncertain. The CDR3 runs to 16 residues. Trimming shortened V by 0 bases and J by 6 bases, and 15 bases separated the two germline ends. Germline-derived CDR1 and CDR2 are LGHNA and YSLEER. In nucleotides, the CDR3 is TGCGCCAGCAGCCAAGATAGGCTGGCGAGCTCCAATGAGCAGTTCTTC. Amino acids: CASSQDRLASSNEQFF.

In its sample, this clonotype was seen a few times. Here the CDR3 reads CASSLGGHRGGEQFF. CDR3 in DNA: TGTGCCAGCAGCTTAGGGGGACACCGAGGAGGTGAGCAGTTCTTC. The chain joins TRBV11-2 to TRBJ2-1; D possibly corresponds to TRBD1 (6 bases). The V end was cut by 1 base, the J end by 9 bases, with 16 bases between. The CDR3 covers 15 residues. Germline values: CDR1 SGHAT, CDR2 FQNNGV. The entire variable domain, with the rest obtained from reference TRBV11-2 and TRBJ2-1, is as follows: EAGVAQSPRYKIIEKRQSVAFWCNPISGHATLYWYQQILGQGPKLLIQFQNNGVVDDSQLPKDRFSAERLKGVDSTLKIQPAKLEDSAVYLCASSLGGHRGGEQFFGPGTRLTVL.

There are a few counts of this clonotype. The CDR3 bases are TGTGCCAGCAGCTTAGAAGACCTGACAGAGGAGCAGTACTTC. Translation gives CASSLEDLTEEQYF. The V and J genes are TRBV7-9 and TRBJ2-5; possibly TRBD1 for D (5 bases). Deletions cut 1 base from V and 11 bases from J, with 17 bases between. There are 14 residues in the CDR3. The germline gives CDR1 SEHNR, CDR2 FQNEAQ (reference sequence).

This chain links TRBV20-1 with TRBJ2-7, with D hard to call. V was pared by 2 bases and J by 6 bases, with 14 bases between. The germline gives CDR1 DFQATT, CDR2 SNEGSKA (reference sequence). The CDR3 has 13 residues. CDR3: CSARKGIRFEQYF. CDR3 bases: TGCAGTGCTAGAAAGGGTATTCGGTTCGAGCAGTACTTC.

This clonotype was counted between two and nine times. V usage is TRBV7-6 and J usage is TRBJ1-2, with 8 bases aligning to TRBD1. The V and J ends lost 4 bases and 0 bases, in that order; junction bases with no gene match: 10. Germline loops: CDR1 SGHVS, CDR2 FNYEAQ. The CDR3 length is 17 residues. The CDR3 sequence: CASSSSPHRGTNYGYTF. For the CDR3, the DNA is TGTGCCAGCAGCTCATCCCCCCACAGGGGGACTAACTATGGCTACACCTTC.

The J gene is TRBJ2-4, the V gene TRBV20-1; TRBD1 or TRBD2 may be the D gene (5 bases each). From germline, CDR1 is DFQATT and CDR2 SNEGSKA (reference sequence). Trimming shortened V by 5 bases and J by 7 bases, and 15 bases separated the two germline ends. CDR3 length: 13 residues. The CDR3 here is CSALGVEGNIQYF. The CDR3 DNA reads as TGCAGTGCTCTGGGGGTCGAGGGGAACATTCAGTACTTC.

V and J are TRBV5-1 and TRBJ2-7; 10 bases map to TRBD1. This CDR3 has 15 amino acids. Per the germline V gene, CDR1 is SGHRS and CDR2 is YFSETQ. The trim removed 4 bases at V and 5 bases at J, leaving 9 bases unmatched. The CDR3 region is CASSQTRDRGHEQYF. CDR3 nucleotide sequence: TGCGCCAGCAGCCAAACCCGGGACAGGGGTCACGAGCAGTACTTC.

The V call is TRBV11-2, the J call TRBJ2-7; the match to TRBD2 covers 8 bases. The CDR3 loop spans 16 amino acids. Germline V CDR1 and CDR2: SGHAT, FQNNGV. The J segment lost 2 bases and the V segment lost 7 bases, leaving 13 bases of the junction unmatched. Here the CDR3 reads CASTADYSGVTYEQYF. DNA for the CDR3: TGTGCCAGCACCGCCGATTATAGCGGGGTAACCTACGAGCAGTACTTC.

Concerning this clonotype: A read error may produce the germline difference seen at one junction end. This rearrangement joins TRBV20-1 to TRBJ2-7, with D maybe TRBD1 (6 bases). This CDR3 is 14 amino acids long. Germline V gene data show CDR1 as DFQATT and CDR2 as SNEGSKA (reference sequence). The CDR3 region has the DNA TGCAGTGCTACAAACCCGGGACACCTCTACGAGCGGTACTTC. This codes for CSATNPGHLYERYF.

This clonotype appeared a single time. The chain couples TRBV3-1 to TRBJ2-1, with 8 positions matching TRBD2. The junction had 5 bases not matched to a gene; V was cut back by 2 bases and J by 2 bases. The CDR3 totals 16 residues. Germline V gene data show CDR1 as LGHDT and CDR2 as YNNKEL (reference sequence). The CDR3 sequence: CASSQRGGLAYNEQFF. The DNA of the CDR3 is TGTGCCAGCAGCCAAAGAGGGGGACTAGCCTACAATGAGCAGTTCTTC.